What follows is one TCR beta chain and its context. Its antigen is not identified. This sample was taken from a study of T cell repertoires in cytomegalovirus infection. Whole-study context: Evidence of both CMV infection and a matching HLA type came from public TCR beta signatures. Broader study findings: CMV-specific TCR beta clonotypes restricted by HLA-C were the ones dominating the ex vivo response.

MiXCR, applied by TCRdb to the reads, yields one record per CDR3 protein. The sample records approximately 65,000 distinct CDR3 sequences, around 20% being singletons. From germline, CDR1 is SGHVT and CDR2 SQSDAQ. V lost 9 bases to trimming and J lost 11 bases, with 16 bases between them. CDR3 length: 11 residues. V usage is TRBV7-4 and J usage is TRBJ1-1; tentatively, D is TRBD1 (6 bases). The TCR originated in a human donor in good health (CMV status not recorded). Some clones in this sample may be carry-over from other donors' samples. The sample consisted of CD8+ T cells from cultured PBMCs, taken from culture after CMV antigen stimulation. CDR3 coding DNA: TGTGCCAGTCGACAGGACTCTAGTGCTTTCTTT. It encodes CASRQDSSAFF. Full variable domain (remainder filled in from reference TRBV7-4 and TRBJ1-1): GAGVSQSPRYKVAKRGRDVALRCDSISGHVTLYWYRQTLGQGSEVLTYSQSDAQRDKSGRPSGRFSAERPERSVSTLKIQRTEQGDSAVYLCASRQDSSAFFGQGTRLTVV.